This T cell receptor beta chain was sequenced for a study of shared clonotypes between healthy human individuals. Trimming removed 1 base at V and 6 bases at J, with 14 bases between. CDR1 is SGHTA and CDR2 is FQGTGA in the germline V gene. This CDR3 has 15 residues. Details on this clone: Its antigen is still unknown.

Findings and caveats of the study: Clonotypes shared by all four sorted-subset donors had higher generation probabilities than non-shared clonotypes.

Clones were sequenced by immunoSEQ multiplex PCR, and TCRdb holds only the in-frame ones, with some missing. The sample lists approximately 2,300,000 clones, approximately 90% seen once, with 0.3% to 0.45% in the top ten. This receptor was obtained from a man younger than 30 in good health. Some clones in this sample may be carry-over from other donors' samples. The sample comprised naive CD4+ T cells from PBMCs. Subset noted: CD45RA+ positively selected. The gene calls are TRBV7-3 and TRBJ2-3; no reliable D call. The CDR3 reads CASSLIGLVGDTQYF. In DNA, the CDR3 is TGTGCCAGCAGCTTAATCGGTCTAGTTGGCGATACGCAGTATTTT.